This T cell receptor (beta chain) was recovered during a study of blood T cell repertoires in COVID-19. Here immunoSEQ multiplex PCR was the method, and the copy in TCRdb shows in-frame clones only, minus some. The sample shows 200,000 to 300,000 clones, around 88% of them seen only once. Everyone who took part was roughly 18 to 89 years old, and they came from about two dozen US areas. The sample taken for sequencing was PBMCs or T cells enriched from blood (not recorded which). The TCR was taken from a woman in her forties or fifties who had recovered from COVID-19.

The CDR3 DNA is TGTGCCGGGGCCAGCACAGATACGCAGTATTTT. Amino acids: CAGASTDTQYF. J is TRBJ2-3 and V is TRBV7-9; possibly TRBD1 for D (5 bases). Germline loops: CDR1 SEHNR, CDR2 FQNEAQ (reference sequence). The CDR3 consists of 11 residues. The V and J ends lost 11 bases and 0 bases respectively, with 6 bases between them.